A selection of T cell receptor beta chains follows, all from one sample in a study of glioma-infiltrating T cells after dendritic cell vaccination. The protocol was immunoSEQ multiplex PCR, while the TCRdb copy is restricted to in-frame clones and leaves out a portion. This sample carries around 100,000 clones, roughly 80% of them seen once, and the ten largest clones take around 6.5%. Sequencing used blood, obtained after dendritic cell vaccination. The receptors were sampled from a human donor with glioblastoma. CDR3s include the opening cysteine and the closing phenylalanine or tryptophan. D genes are given only for firm matches. Size values are once, few and many counts, or a class for expanded clones, and some rows have none.

size: NA; V: TRBV25-1; D: TRBD1; J: TRBJ2-6; DNA: TGTGCCAGCAGTGAACAAGGGCAGGGGGCCGCTGGGGCCAACGTCCTGACTTTC; CDR3: CASSEQGQGAAGANVLTF
size: NA; V: TRBV15; D: TRBD1; J: TRBJ1-2; DNA: TGTGCCACCAGCAGAAACAGGGGGTTAGATGGCTACACCTTC; CDR3: CATSRNRGLDGYTF
size: NA; V: TRBV7-8; D: NA; J: TRBJ1-1; DNA: TGTGCCAGCAGCCTTCTCCTCTTGAACACTGAAGCTTTCTTT; CDR3: CASSLLLLNTEAFF
size: NA; V: TRBV19; D: NA; J: TRBJ1-1; DNA: TGTGCCAGTAGGTCACGCGGAGACACTGAAGCTTTCTTT; CDR3: CASRSRGDTEAFF
size: NA; V: TRBV27; D: TRBD1; J: TRBJ1-2; DNA: TGTGCCAGCAGTTCATACCGGGACAGGGTACCCCCTAACTATGGCTACACCTTC; CDR3: CASSSYRDRVPPNYGYTF
size: NA; V: TRBV14; D: TRBD2; J: TRBJ2-1; DNA: TGTGCCAGCAGCCGGGAGGCGGGGGGGTACAATGAGCAGTTCTTC; CDR3: CASSREAGGYNEQFF
size: NA; V: TRBV10-3; D: NA; J: TRBJ1-1; DNA: TGTGCCATCAGTGGACAGACCTACACTGAAGCTTTCTTT; CDR3: CAISGQTYTEAFF
size: few; V: TRBV2; D: NA; J: TRBJ2-1; DNA: TGTGCCAGCAGCCGTTCAGCGGGCTCCTACAATGAGCAGTTCTTC; CDR3: CASSRSAGSYNEQFF
size: NA; V: TRBV20-1; D: NA; J: TRBJ1-2; DNA: TGCAGCGCTGTACAGAGCTATGGCTACACCTTC; CDR3: CSAVQSYGYTF
size: few; V: TRBV28; D: TRBD1; J: TRBJ1-5; DNA: TGTGCCAGCAGTCAGGACAGGGAGAATCAGCCCCAGCATTTT; CDR3: CASSQDRENQPQHF
size: NA; V: TRBV18; D: NA; J: TRBJ2-7; DNA: TGTGCCAGCTCACCAGTGCAGGAATTAAGCTACGAGCAGTACTTC; CDR3: CASSPVQELSYEQYF
size: few; V: TRBV10-3; D: TRBD1; J: TRBJ1-2; DNA: TGTGCCATCAGTCCCGGGACAGCGGACGGCTATGGCTACACCTTC; CDR3: CAISPGTADGYGYTF
size: NA; V: TRBV15; D: NA; J: TRBJ1-1; DNA: TGTGCCACCAGCATTAGGACAGCGGACACTGAAGCTTTCTTT; CDR3: CATSIRTADTEAFF
size: NA; V: TRBV10-3; D: TRBD1; J: TRBJ2-5; DNA: TGTGCCATCAGTCTTACAGGGGAACAAGAGACCCAGTACTTC; CDR3: CAISLTGEQETQYF
size: NA; V: TRBV19; D: NA; J: TRBJ1-3; DNA: TGTGCCAGTAGTCCAGATACCTCAGGTTTTGCTGGAAACACCATATATTTT; CDR3: CASSPDTSGFAGNTIYF
size: NA; V: TRBV20-1; D: TRBD1; J: TRBJ2-5; DNA: TGCAGAGCGACAGGGGGAGAGACCCAGTACTTC; CDR3: CRATGGETQYF
size: few; V: TRBV2; D: TRBD1; J: TRBJ1-4; DNA: TGTGCCAGCAGTGATTCGGGACAGTACTATTTT; CDR3: CASSDSGQYYF
size: NA; V: TRBV4-2; D: NA; J: TRBJ1-1; DNA: TGTGCCAGCAGCCAAGATAAGGTTGCGGGAGGCACTGAAGCTTTCTTT; CDR3: CASSQDKVAGGTEAFF
size: NA; V: TRBV6-5; D: TRBD1; J: TRBJ2-7; DNA: TGTGCCAGCAGTTACTCGAGACAGGGGGCCTACGAGCAGTACTTC; CDR3: CASSYSRQGAYEQYF
size: NA; V: TRBV6-6; D: NA; J: TRBJ1-2; DNA: TGTGCCAGCAGTTACACGGCTAGGGGGAACTATGGCTACACCTTC; CDR3: CASSYTARGNYGYTF
size: NA; V: TRBV9; D: TRBD2; J: TRBJ2-2; DNA: TGTGCCAGCAGCGCAACTAGCGGGGGAGGCTTGAACACCGGGGAGCTGTTTTTT; CDR3: CASSATSGGGLNTGELFF
size: few; V: TRBV7-9; D: TRBD2; J: TRBJ2-1; DNA: TGTGCCAGCAGCTTAGAAACTAGCGGTTACAATGAGCAGTTCTTC; CDR3: CASSLETSGYNEQFF
size: many; V: TRBV5-4; D: NA; J: TRBJ2-7; DNA: TGTGCCAGCAAACACCCCGAAAGCGGCGAGCAGTACTTC; CDR3: CASKHPESGEQYF
size: once; V: TRBV5-1; D: TRBD1; J: TRBJ1-2; DNA: TGCGCCAGCAGCTCCGGGACAGGGAACTATGGCTACACCTTC; CDR3: CASSSGTGNYGYTF
size: NA; V: TRBV9; D: NA; J: TRBJ1-6; DNA: TGTGCCAGCAGCCCTACGACAGGCCGTTCACCCCTCCACTTT; CDR3: CASSPTTGRSPLHF
size: once; V: TRBV4-1; D: TRBD1; J: TRBJ2-5; DNA: TGCGCCAGCAGCCACCCCCCTGGGACAGGGGGGGAGACCCAGTACTTC; CDR3: CASSHPPGTGGETQYF
size: NA; V: TRBV4-3; D: NA; J: TRBJ1-2; DNA: TGCGCCAGCAGCCAAGATGGTCCGGGACACCAATATAGTGAGGGCTACACCTTC; CDR3: CASSQDGPGHQYSEGYTF
size: few; V: TRBV6-1; D: NA; J: TRBJ2-7; DNA: TGTGCCAGCAGTGCCGAGGGGACTTCGTCCTACGAGCAGTACTTC; CDR3: CASSAEGTSSYEQYF
size: NA; V: TRBV6-1; D: NA; J: TRBJ2-7; DNA: TGTGCCAGCAGCGGGAGACAGTACGAGCAGTACTTC; CDR3: CASSGRQYEQYF
size: NA; V: TRBV2; D: NA; J: TRBJ2-7; DNA: TGTGCCAGCAGTGAACCTAATTACGAGCAGTACTTC; CDR3: CASSEPNYEQYF
size: NA; V: TRBV7-9; D: TRBD1; J: TRBJ2-7; DNA: TGTGCCAGCAGCCCCCCCGGGACAGGGAACGACAGGCAGTACTTC; CDR3: CASSPPGTGNDRQYF
size: NA; V: TRBV6-1; D: NA; J: TRBJ1-6; DNA: TGTGCCAGCAGTGATGTAACGCCAGGTGATTCACCCCTCCACTTT; CDR3: CASSDVTPGDSPLHF
size: NA; V: TRBV5-1; D: NA; J: TRBJ1-2; DNA: TGCGCCAGCAGCTTGGGTTTGGTACAGGCCTATGGCTACACCTTC; CDR3: CASSLGLVQAYGYTF
size: NA; V: TRBV11-1; D: NA; J: TRBJ1-1; DNA: TGTGCCAGCAGCCATGACATGAACACTGAAGCTTTCTTT; CDR3: CASSHDMNTEAFF
size: NA; V: TRBV9; D: NA; J: TRBJ2-5; DNA: TGTGCCAGCAGCACCACAGGGATTGGCGAGACCCAGTACTTC; CDR3: CASSTTGIGETQYF
size: NA; V: TRBV14; D: TRBD1; J: TRBJ1-1; DNA: TGTGCCAGCAGCACCCGACAGGGAGGGAACACTGAAGCTTTCTTT; CDR3: CASSTRQGGNTEAFF
size: NA; V: TRBV6-1; D: NA; J: TRBJ1-5; DNA: TGTGCCAGCAGCGCACAGAAGCAAAGCAATCAGCCCCAGCATTTT; CDR3: CASSAQKQSNQPQHF
size: NA; V: TRBV4-3; D: TRBD1; J: TRBJ2-7; DNA: TGCGCCAGCAGCCAGACAGGGTCCTACGAGCAGTACTTC; CDR3: CASSQTGSYEQYF
size: NA; V: TRBV6-1; D: NA; J: TRBJ1-2; DNA: TGTGCCAGCAGTGAAGGGAGCCTTATTCAAGGCTACACCTTC; CDR3: CASSEGSLIQGYTF
size: once; V: TRBV4-1; D: NA; J: TRBJ1-2; DNA: TGCGCCAGCAGCCAAGACGCTTCTCCCGGGATTTATGGCTACACCTTC; CDR3: CASSQDASPGIYGYTF
size: NA; V: TRBV11-2; D: TRBD1; J: TRBJ2-7; DNA: TGTGCCAGCAGCTTAGATTCGGGCGGACAGGGACGCTACGAGCAGTACTTC; CDR3: CASSLDSGGQGRYEQYF
size: many; V: TRBV10-3; D: NA; J: TRBJ2-5; DNA: TGTGCCATCAGTGAGATAGACAGGCCGGGAGAGACCCAGTACTTC; CDR3: CAISEIDRPGETQYF
size: NA; V: TRBV6-5; D: NA; J: TRBJ2-2; DNA: TGTGCCAGCAGTTACACAGGCGGGGACGGGGAGCTGTTTTTT; CDR3: CASSYTGGDGELFF
size: NA; V: TRBV4-3; D: NA; J: TRBJ1-2; DNA: TGCGCCAGCAGCCAAGATCTAGCCTATGGCTACACCTTC; CDR3: CASSQDLAYGYTF
size: NA; V: TRBV27; D: NA; J: TRBJ1-1; DNA: TGTGCCAGCAGTTTATCGGTTGAGAGGGCCGAAGCTTTCTTT; CDR3: CASSLSVERAEAFF
size: NA; V: TRBV27; D: NA; J: TRBJ1-1; DNA: TGTGCCAGCAGTTTGGAGCAGCGGGGACGCGGAGCTTTCTTT; CDR3: CASSLEQRGRGAFF
size: NA; V: TRBV30; D: NA; J: TRBJ2-1; DNA: TGTGCCTGGAGTGTACAGGGATTTGGCAATGAGCAGTTCTTC; CDR3: CAWSVQGFGNEQFF
size: NA; V: TRBV2; D: NA; J: TRBJ1-1; DNA: TGTGCCAGCAGTATCGGGAAAGCTTTCTTT; CDR3: CASSIGKAFF
size: NA; V: TRBV5-4; D: TRBD1; J: TRBJ1-4; DNA: TGTGCCAGCAGCAGACAGGGGGCAGGAGAAAAACTGTTTTTT; CDR3: CASSRQGAGEKLFF
size: few; V: TRBV7-9; D: NA; J: TRBJ1-2; DNA: TGTGCCAGCAGCTCAACCGGGACAAATTATGGCTACACCTTC; CDR3: CASSSTGTNYGYTF
size: NA; V: TRBV25-1; D: NA; J: TRBJ1-5; DNA: TGTGCCAGCAGTGTGGACATTAGCAATCAGCCCCAGCATTTT; CDR3: CASSVDISNQPQHF
size: NA; V: TRBV13; D: NA; J: TRBJ1-2; DNA: TGTGCCAGCAGCATCAATTACAGGGATGGCTACACCTTC; CDR3: CASSINYRDGYTF